Following are 25 T cell receptor beta chains from one sample sequenced in a study of T cells after yellow fever vaccination. TCRdb passed the 5' RACE reads through MiXCR, listing each CDR3 protein once. The repertoire holds around 150,000 distinct CDR3 sequences, about 7% seen once, with under 3% in the top ten. The sequencing used CD4+ T cells sorted from PBMCs, collected 5 days after the first yellow fever vaccination. These receptors came from a man aged 18 to 29 who received the YFV17D yellow fever vaccine.

The J gene is TRBJ2-2, the V gene TRBV19, with D unresolved. This CDR3 is 14 amino acids long. The ends were cut back, 9 bases at V and 2 bases at J, with 13 bases in the middle. Germline V gene lookup returns CDR1 LNHDA and CDR2 SQIVND (reference sequence). Written as DNA, the CDR3 is TGTGCCAGCCACGTCGGACCAAACACCGGGGAGCTGTTTTTT. Translation: CASHVGPNTGELFF.

This clonotype turned up a few times. This chain joins TRBV7-2 and TRBJ2-7, with TRBD2 identical over 7 bases. J gave up 1 base and V 3 bases, and 6 bases lay outside the gene matches. Germline V CDR1 and CDR2: SGHTA, FQGNSA. This CDR3 region has 15 residues. CDR3 in DNA: TGTGCCAGCAGCTTTAGCGCGGGGGATTCCTACGAGCAGTACTTC. Translating gives CASSFSAGDSYEQYF.

As concerns this clonotype: A read error may be the cause here, since a much bigger clone is one base away. The J gene is TRBJ2-5, the V gene TRBV5-1; no definite D call. Germline V lookup: CDR1 SGHRS, CDR2 YFSETQ. The CDR3 covers 12 residues. V lost 5 bases and J lost 0, with 5 bases in between. CDR3 residues: CASRTNQETQYF. The CDR3 DNA reads as TGCGCCAGCAGGACAAACCAAGAGACCCAGTACTTC.

This clonotype was counted many times. The chain employs TRBV7-2 and TRBJ2-5; unclear D gene. Germline V lookup: CDR1 SGHTA, CDR2 FQGNSA. Trimming left V 1 base short and J 9 bases short, with 9 bases between. This CDR3 is 12 amino acids long. The CDR3 DNA reads as TGTGCCAGCAGCTTAGAATCTATGGCCCAGTACTTC. Translated: CASSLESMAQYF.

This clonotype was picked up a small number of times. This sequence joins TRBV20-1 and TRBJ1-5; no definite D call. The CDR3 runs to 14 residues. Germline V CDR1 and CDR2: DFQATT, SNEGSKA (reference sequence). With 2 bases removed from V and 6 bases from J, the gap between germline ends came to 14 bases. CDR3 sequence: CSARMGGGIQPQHF. The DNA of the CDR3 is TGCAGTGCTAGAATGGGAGGAGGGATTCAGCCCCAGCATTTT.

Only a few counts were recorded for this clonotype. The chain carries TRBV5-1 and TRBJ2-5; 11 bases are a match to TRBD2. Germline V CDR1 and CDR2: SGHRS, YFSETQ. Trimming at V came to 3 bases and at J to 4 bases, leaving 5 bases not matched to a gene. The CDR3 has 15 residues. CDR3 in DNA: TGCGCCAGCAGCTCTAGCGGGGGGCCGATAGAGACCCAGTACTTC. This gives the protein CASSSSGGPIETQYF. Variable domain in full (rest from reference TRBV5-1 and TRBJ2-5): KAGVTQTPRYLIKTRGQQVTLSCSPISGHRSVSWYQQTPGQGLQFLFEYFSETQRNKGNFPGRFSGRQFSNSRSEMNVSTLELGDSALYLCASSSSGGPIETQYFGPGTRLLVL.

In its sample, this clonotype was seen many times. The gene calls are TRBV3-1 and TRBJ1-1, with 10 bases fitting TRBD1. Unmatched junction bases numbered 7, after V lost 5 bases and J lost 10 bases. The germline gives CDR1 LGHDT, CDR2 YNNKEL (reference sequence). The CDR3 loop spans 13 amino acids. CDR3: CASSWGQGIGAFF. DNA of the CDR3: TGTGCCAGCAGCTGGGGACAGGGGATCGGAGCTTTCTTT.

This clonotype was seen at least ten times. The chain recombines TRBV2 with TRBJ1-4; D not certain. The CDR3 runs to 14 residues. CDR1 is SNHLY, CDR2 FYNNEI, per germline. V lost 6 bases and J 0 bases, leaving 8 bases between the germline ends. CDR3 nucleotide sequence: TGTGCCAGCAGCCCTTATGCAACTAATGAAAAACTGTTTTTT. It specifies CASSPYATNEKLFF. Full variable domain (missing parts from reference TRBV2 and TRBJ1-4): EPEVTQTPSHQVTQMGQEVILRCVPISNHLYFYWYRQILGQKVEFLVSFYNNEISEKSEIFDDQFSVERPDGSNFTLKIRSTKLEDSAMYFCASSPYATNEKLFFGSGTQLSVL.

This clonotype was seen ten or more times. The V gene is TRBV29-1, the J gene TRBJ2-5; D ambiguous. This CDR3 has 13 amino acids. V gave up 4 bases and J gave up 2 bases, with 11 bases separating them. Germline CDR1 reads SQVTM; CDR2 reads ANQGSEA. CDR3 sequence (DNA): TGCAGCGTTGCTTTGGCACTACAAGAGACCCAGTACTTC. Its protein is CSVALALQETQYF.

The chain is built from TRBV20-1 and TRBJ2-2; TRBD2 is a possible D gene (6 bases). V was clipped by 6 bases and J by 1 base, with 24 bases between them. Looked up from germline, CDR1 is DFQATT and CDR2 is SNEGSKA (reference sequence). This CDR3 is built from 18 residues. DNA of the CDR3: TGCAGTGCGCTATCGGTCCGGGACTTTTTTAGGAACACCGGGGAGCTGTTTTTT. This encodes CSALSVRDFFRNTGELFF.

This clonotype was found many times. Written as DNA, the CDR3 is TGTGCCAGCAGCCCTTACAGGGGAGGCAATCAGCCCCAGCATTTT. Translated: CASSPYRGGNQPQHF. The chain employs TRBV5-6 and TRBJ1-5; 7 nucleotides line up with TRBD1. V gave up 4 bases and J gave up 2 bases; unmatched junction bases: 6. CDR3 length: 15 amino acids. The germline V gene encodes CDR1 SGHDT and CDR2 YYEEEE. The whole variable domain, filled in from reference TRBV5-6 and TRBJ1-5, reads DAGVTQSPTHLIKTRGQQVTLRCSPKSGHDTVSWYQQALGQGPQFIFQYYEEEERQRGNFPDRFSGHQFPNYSSELNVNALLLGDSALYLCASSPYRGGNQPQHFGDGTRLSIL.

At least ten counts were recorded for this clonotype. The chain employs TRBV7-9 and TRBJ2-4, with TRBD1 identical over 8 bases. The CDR3 totals 15 residues. V shed 7 bases, J shed 9 bases, and the junction held 14 bases outside the gene matches. Germline V lookup: CDR1 SEHNR, CDR2 FQNEAQ (reference sequence). This CDR3 reads CASTRKQGGMGIQYF. CDR3 nucleotides: TGTGCCAGCACCCGTAAACAGGGGGGAATGGGCATTCAGTACTTC.

There are many counts of this clonotype. V is TRBV18 and J is TRBJ1-1, with 7 bases aligning to TRBD1. This CDR3 is built from 18 residues. V trimming: 1 base; J trimming: 1 base; junction bases outside the gene matches: 12. The germline V gene encodes CDR1 KGHSH and CDR2 LQKENI. In DNA, the CDR3 is TGTGCCAGCTCACCACTTCGAGGGGGCGCAGGGACGAACACTGAAGCTTTCTTT. It is translated as CASSPLRGGAGTNTEAFF.

This clonotype was detected ten times or more. V is TRBV12-3 or TRBV12-4 and J is TRBJ1-1; D ambiguous. Between the trimmed V and J ends, which lost 7 bases and 10 bases, there was a span of 7 bases. The CDR3 is 9 residues long. The CDR3 DNA follows: TGTGCCAGCAACCCCCGAGCTTTCTTT. Its protein is CASNPRAFF.

This clonotype came up many times. The chain has TRBV6-2 or TRBV6-3 and TRBJ2-4, with D maybe TRBD1 (6 bases). The CDR3 spans 14 residues. V lost 7 bases, J lost 2 bases, and 12 bases lay in between. Germline CDR1 and CDR2: MNHEY and SVGEGT. The chain's CDR3 is CASTTGRTKNIQYF. The CDR3 DNA is TGTGCCAGCACCACAGGGCGAACCAAAAACATTCAGTACTTC.

This clonotype was counted only a few times. The genes are TRBV20-1 and TRBJ1-1; 7 bases are shared with TRBD1. Germline CDR1 and CDR2: DFQATT and SNEGSKA (reference sequence). The V and J ends lost 2 bases and 2 bases, in that order; junction bases with no gene match: 5. The CDR3 covers 14 residues. DNA of the CDR3: TGCAGTGCTAGATCCGGGACAGTTAACACTGAAGCTTTCTTT. This translates into CSARSGTVNTEAFF.

This clonotype has only a few counts. In nucleotides, the CDR3 is TGTGCCAGCAGCCCGGTAGGGGGCATGAACACTGAAGCTTTCTTT. This encodes CASSPVGGMNTEAFF. This chain connects TRBV7-3 to TRBJ1-1; 7 bases map to TRBD1. V was clipped by 5 bases and J by 0 bases; unmatched bases: 6. This CDR3 comprises 15 residues. Looked up from germline, CDR1 is SGHTA and CDR2 is FQGTGA.

This clonotype was recorded a few times. The chain employs TRBV18 and TRBJ1-5; TRBD1 matches 7 bases. Trimming took 6 bases from V and 5 from J; bases not matched to a gene: 10. The CDR3 is 15 amino acids. Germline values: CDR1 KGHSH, CDR2 LQKENI. The CDR3 loop reads CASSATGSSDQPQHF. Here the CDR3 DNA reads TGTGCCAGCTCGGCGACAGGGAGTAGTGATCAGCCCCAGCATTTT.

This clonotype came up many times. The V call is TRBV10-3, the J call TRBJ2-7, with 8 bases fitting TRBD1. V gave up 0 bases and J gave up 2 bases; unmatched junction bases: 3. The CDR3 has 15 residues. From germline, CDR1 is ENHRY and CDR2 SYGVKD. The chain's CDR3 is CAISESTGAAYEQYF. The CDR3 region has the DNA TGTGCCATCAGTGAGTCGACAGGGGCTGCCTACGAGCAGTACTTC.

The V and J genes are TRBV20-1 and TRBJ2-3, with D possibly matching TRBD2 (7 bases). The germline V and J ends were trimmed by 6 bases and 4 bases, with 17 bases remaining between them. The CDR3 totals 14 residues. Germline V gene lookup returns CDR1 DFQATT and CDR2 SNEGSKA (reference sequence). This chain's CDR3 is CSAPSGGRADTQYF. CDR3 in DNA: TGCAGTGCCCCCTCGGGGGGCCGGGCAGATACGCAGTATTTT.

This clonotype came up a few times. The chain uses TRBV29-1 and TRBJ2-5; D is ambiguous. With 0 bases removed from V and 3 bases from J, the gap between germline ends came to 5 bases. Germline-derived CDR1 and CDR2 are SQVTM and ANQGSEA. The CDR3 spans 12 residues. For the CDR3, the DNA is TGCAGCGTTGAAGACTCGGAAGAGACCCAGTACTTC. It yields the protein CSVEDSEETQYF.

In its sample, this clonotype was seen a few times. At one end, the junction sequence differs from germline, possibly due to a read error. The chain combines TRBV9 with TRBJ1-2, with D unresolved. Germline CDR1 SGDLS, CDR2 YYNGEE. The CDR3 is 14 amino acids. CDR3 sequence: CTSSPPTTGEGYTF. DNA of the CDR3: TGTACCAGCAGCCCTCCTACGACGGGTGAAGGCTACACCTTC.

The chain combines TRBV5-4 with TRBJ2-1, with TRBD1 matching 7 bases. Trimming at V came to 4 bases and at J to 6 bases, leaving 7 bases not matched to a gene. This CDR3 region has 14 residues. Germline assignment: CDR1 SGHNT and CDR2 YYREEE (reference sequence). This CDR3 is CASSVLQGFNEQFF. The CDR3, as DNA: TGTGCCAGCAGCGTCTTACAGGGGTTCAATGAGCAGTTCTTC.

Concerning this clonotype: This may stem from a read error, because a much larger clone lies one nucleotide away. The CDR3 does not end in the conserved phenylalanine or tryptophan, so this is likely a read error. V and J are TRBV7-8 and TRBJ2-5; D not resolved. Trimming took 5 bases from V and 4 from J, leaving 17 bases between them. The CDR3 loop spans 15 amino acids. Looked up from germline, CDR1 is SGHVS and CDR2 is FQNEAQ. The CDR3 sequence: CASSHAKAWGETQYS. In DNA form, the CDR3 reads TGTGCCAGCAGCCATGCAAAGGCCTGGGGAGAGACCCAGTACTCC.

This clonotype was recorded a few times. The V and J genes are TRBV7-2 and TRBJ2-4; the D gene is possibly TRBD2 (6 bases). The V gene's germline CDR1 is SGHTA and CDR2 FQGNSA. CDR3 length equals 14 residues. V was pared by 5 bases and J by 0 bases, with 8 bases between. The CDR3 protein is CASSRGTAKNIQYF. CDR3 DNA: TGTGCCAGCAGCCGCGGGACAGCCAAAAACATTCAGTACTTC.